The clone carrying this T cell receptor beta chain was observed a handful of times. Its antigen remains unknown. Stated time point: patch test 1, 2 weeks after DPC sensitization. Described treatment: therapeutic diphenylcyclopropenone sensitization with weekly scalp DPC. The sample comes from a study of human T cells and chemical hapten exposure. Looking at the study overall: Per-sample variation in TCR yield stemmed mainly from small pooled library volume differences.

Unique molecular identifiers were attached to individual cDNA molecules during library preparation. TCRdb redid the calling of the RACE reads with MiXCR, one entry per CDR3 protein. The data hold about 380,000 distinct CDR3 sequences, with about 4.4% observed a single time. General observations from the study: Counts of expanded TCRs at PT1 were positively correlated with patch test score.

CDR3 length: 16 residues. V lost 2 bases to trimming and J lost 1 base; unmatched junction nucleotides: 8. Germline V gene sequence: CDR1 SGHRS, CDR2 YFSETQ. This chain uses TRBV5-1 with TRBJ1-1; 7 nucleotides agree with TRBD1. This receptor was identified in a woman between 45 and 60 years old with alopecia areata. Some clones in this sample may be carry-over from other donors' samples. This sample comprised whole blood, obtained in connection with sensitization to the hapten diphenylcyclopropenone (DPC). In DNA, the CDR3 is TGCGCCAGCAGCTTACTACCGGGACAGAGGAACACTGAAGCTTTCTTT. Its protein product is CASSLLPGQRNTEAFF.